This TCR beta chain was retrieved from a study of regulatory T cells in long-lasting Graves disease. Libraries of TCR beta came from iRepertoire HTBI primers plus Arm-PCR of CDR3 regions. Each CDR3 protein is one row after TCRdb ran MiXCR on the multiplex PCR reads. The sample contains under 300,000 distinct CDR3 sequences, around 20% of which appear only once. Specified time point: newly diagnosed GD, antithyroid drugs for less than 3 months. RNA isolated from PBMCs was used to make the TCR library. This clonotype was recorded at least ten times. Sequencing used peripheral blood mononuclear cells (PBMCs), obtained at new diagnosis, from a patient treated with antithyroid drugs. The TCR comes from a female donor with Graves disease.

CDR3 amino acids: CASSYPGDTEAFF. The CDR3 bases are TGTGCCAGCAGTTACCCAGGGGACACTGAAGCTTTCTTT. The rearrangement links TRBV6-5 to TRBJ1-1; D may be TRBD1 (6 bases). Trimming cost V 2 bases and J 3 bases, with 7 bases left between them. The CDR3 loop spans 13 amino acids. Germline values: CDR1 MNHEY, CDR2 SVGAGI.